This T cell receptor (beta chain) was recovered during a study of blood T cell repertoires in COVID-19. From germline, CDR1 is SGDLS and CDR2 YYNGEE. Trimming removed 0 bases from V and 4 bases from J, with 12 bases in between. This CDR3 comprises 15 residues. Some clones are missing from TCRdb's copy, which holds only in-frame ones; the method was immunoSEQ multiplex PCR. The sample lists some 300,000 clones, around 90% occurring once. What was sequenced was PBMCs or T cells enriched from blood (not recorded which). The V call is TRBV9, the J call TRBJ2-3; a possible D gene is TRBD2 (6 bases). The source is a woman in her thirties or forties who had recovered from COVID-19. The chain's CDR3 is CASSVAGTLPDTQYF. CDR3 sequence (DNA): TGTGCCAGCAGCGTAGCGGGGACTCTTCCAGATACGCAGTATTTT.